Shown below are 26 T cell receptor beta chains from a single sample sequenced in a study of T-cell memory formation after mild COVID-19 (dated by TCRdb to about 2021). The method behind the library was 5' RACE. The instrument given in TCRdb is Illumina NovaSeq 6000. In TCRdb, the public reads were trimmed at Q25 with fastp and aligned with MiXCR, with productive beta chains retained. Each record represents a unique CDR3 protein, reported with the most common genes and DNA among its rows. The table for this sample lists 530,000 or so distinct CDR3 sequences; approximately 15% of them were counted only once. The ten largest clonotypes hold about 8.1% of the sample. Sequenced input: PBMCs or a T cell subset sorted from them (not recorded which). All receptors derive from an adult woman who had mild COVID-19 (a few samples of this study predate the infection). The sample titles of this study are shuffled in the database, so cell type and time point are left out; the donor was told from shared clones.

The chain uses TRBV7-6 and TRBJ2-7; 12 bases are shared with TRBD1. V gave up 2 bases and J gave up 7 bases; unmatched junction bases: 6. This CDR3 is built from 15 residues. Germline V gene sequence: CDR1 SGHVS, CDR2 FNYEAQ. The CDR3 nucleotides are TGTGCCAGCAGCTTACCGGGACAGGGGGCGCGGGAGCAGTACTTC. Its protein is CASSLPGQGAREQYF.

V and J are TRBV9 and TRBJ1-2; no reliable D call. This CDR3 is 15 amino acids long. Germline V CDR1 and CDR2: SGDLS, YYNGEE. Trimming removed 3 bases from V and 3 bases from J, with 15 bases in between. The CDR3 bases are TGTGCCAGCAGCGGACGGTCCTCGTCCTACTATGGCTACACCTTC. Translating gives CASSGRSSSYYGYTF.

This sequence joins TRBV10-3 and TRBJ2-5; tentatively, D is TRBD2 (6 bases). Germline assignment: CDR1 ENHRY and CDR2 SYGVKD. The V and J ends lost 5 bases and 5 bases respectively, with 18 bases between them. This CDR3 has 15 amino acids. The CDR3 region has the DNA TGTGCCATCAGTCCCGCGGAGGGCGGAGGGGAGACCCAGTACTTC. This translates into CAISPAEGGGETQYF.

This clonotype has a handful of counts. This rearrangement joins TRBV23-1 to TRBJ2-7; D perhaps matches TRBD2 (6 bases). TRBV23-1 is recorded as an ORF, its role being uncertain. Trimming removed 4 bases at V and 3 bases at J, with 13 bases between. This CDR3 has 14 residues. This CDR3 is CASSRRDCDYEQYF. The DNA for the CDR3 is TGCGCCAGCAGTCGACGGGACTGTGACTACGAGCAGTACTTC.

The CDR3 nucleotides read TGTGCCAGCACCGCCAGGGACAGGGGATACGAGCAGTACTTC. Translating it yields CASTARDRGYEQYF. This chain uses TRBV6-2 or TRBV6-3 with TRBJ2-7, with 10 bases that match TRBD1. The V gene's germline CDR1 is MNHEY and CDR2 SVGEGT. The CDR3 is 14 residues long. Trimming removed 7 bases from V and 4 bases from J; junction bases left unmatched: 7.

The V call is TRBV5-6, the J call TRBJ1-2, with 7 bases aligning to TRBD1. The CDR3 has 14 amino acids. The V gene's germline CDR1 is SGHDT and CDR2 YYEEEE. J gave up 5 bases and V 2 bases, and 6 bases lay outside the gene matches. DNA for the CDR3: TGTGCCAGCAGCTTAGACAGGGAAGCTTATGGCTACACCTTC. Encoded protein: CASSLDREAYGYTF.

This clonotype occurred a few times. The chain has TRBV14 and TRBJ2-5; D uncertain. Germline CDR1 and CDR2: SGHDN and FVKESK. The CDR3 extends over 13 amino acids. Trimming took off 4 bases at V and 1 base at J, with 7 bases between the two ends. The DNA for the CDR3 is TGTGCCAGCAGCCCTTGGGCCCAAGAGACCCAGTACTTC. This codes for CASSPWAQETQYF.

This clonotype was seen a handful of times. The chain is built from TRBV12-3 or TRBV12-4 and TRBJ1-2; D ambiguous. Trimming removed 3 bases at V and 13 bases at J, with 12 bases between. This CDR3 is built from 11 residues. The CDR3 sequence is CASSLGRAGTF. The CDR3 DNA reads as TGTGCCAGCAGTTTGGGAAGGGCGGGCACCTTC.

The V gene is TRBV9, the J gene TRBJ2-3; D gene ambiguous. The V gene's germline CDR1 is SGDLS and CDR2 YYNGEE. The CDR3 loop spans 15 amino acids. The V gene lost 4 bases and the J gene lost 0 bases, with 12 bases spanning the gap. This CDR3 reads CASSSSRISTDTQYF. CDR3 DNA sequence: TGTGCCAGCAGCTCCAGCAGAATTAGCACAGATACGCAGTATTTT.

This clonotype was observed a few times. The rearrangement joins TRBV5-1 to TRBJ1-1, with D perhaps matching TRBD1 (6 bases). From germline, CDR1 is SGHRS and CDR2 YFSETQ. Trimming removed 4 bases from V and 0 bases from J, with 10 bases in between. This CDR3 region has 14 residues. The CDR3 sequence is CASSPQGLNTEAFF. The CDR3 DNA reads as TGCGCCAGCAGCCCACAGGGCCTGAACACTGAAGCTTTCTTT.

This clonotype was seen repeatedly, ten times or more. This chain joins TRBV7-3 and TRBJ2-7; D call uncertain. The V gene lost 4 bases and the J gene lost 1 base, with 5 bases spanning the gap. CDR1 SGHTA and CDR2 FQGTGA come from the germline V gene. The CDR3 is 12 residues long. The CDR3 reads CASSSRSYEQYF. CDR3 DNA: TGTGCCAGCAGCTCCCGGTCCTACGAGCAGTACTTC.

This chain connects TRBV11-2 to TRBJ2-7, with 8 bases that match TRBD2. Germline CDR1 reads SGHAT; CDR2 reads FQNNGV. Germline trimming cut 3 bases from V and 1 base from J; bases unmatched to any gene: 11. The CDR3 covers 17 residues. CDR3 coding DNA: TGTGCCAGCAGCTTCCTCCGGGGGGGTCTGAAATCCTACGAGCAGTACTTC. This translates into CASSFLRGGLKSYEQYF.

This clonotype was counted a few times. The rearrangement joins TRBV19 to TRBJ2-7; D uncertain. This CDR3 is 13 amino acids long. CDR1 and CDR2 (germline): LNHDA, SQIVND (reference sequence). V was pared by 10 bases and J by 0 bases, with 13 bases between. As DNA, the CDR3 is TGTGCCACCGCATTTGGCAGCTCCTACGAGCAGTACTTC. Encoded protein: CATAFGSSYEQYF.

Regarding this clonotype: Sequence at one end of the junction differs from germline and may be a read error. The chain is built from TRBV6-6 and TRBJ1-2; unclear D gene. The CDR3 has 15 residues. Germline assignment: CDR1 MNHNY and CDR2 SVGAGI (reference sequence). The CDR3 region is CASSIRLQLNYGYTF. The CDR3 DNA reads as TGCGCCAGCAGCATAAGGTTGCAGTTGAACTATGGCTACACCTTC.

The chain recombines TRBV5-6 with TRBJ2-3; D may be TRBD1 or TRBD2 (7 bases each). Germline V gives CDR1 SGHDT, CDR2 YYEEEE. This CDR3 contains 15 residues. With 3 bases removed from V and 5 bases from J, the gap between germline ends came to 16 bases. The CDR3 sequence: CASSYPGGAEDTQYF. CDR3 coding DNA: TGTGCCAGCAGCTACCCAGGGGGGGCGGAAGATACGCAGTATTTT.

The chain joins TRBV20-1 to TRBJ2-5; 12 positions match TRBD2. Germline assignment: CDR1 DFQATT and CDR2 SNEGSKA (reference sequence). Trimming took 4 bases from V and 3 from J; bases not matched to a gene: 15. The length of the CDR3 is 18 residues. DNA of the CDR3: TGCAGTGCTAAAGGACTAGCGGGACCCATCCGGGAGGAAGAGACCCAGTACTTC. This translates into CSAKGLAGPIREEETQYF.

Only a few counts were recorded for this clonotype. As DNA, the CDR3 is TGTGCCACCAGTGTTCGGACGGGGGCTTCCGATGAGCAGTTCTTC. Protein: CATSVRTGASDEQFF. The chain has TRBV24-1 and TRBJ2-1, with D perhaps being TRBD1 or TRBD2 (6 bases each). This CDR3 contains 15 residues. V was cut by 5 bases and J by 8 bases, with 18 bases left in between. Germline CDR1 is KGHDR and CDR2 is SFDVKD.

The V gene is TRBV29-1, the J gene TRBJ2-7; TRBD2 matches at 14 bases. Per the germline V gene, CDR1 is SQVTM and CDR2 is ANQGSEA. V gave up 6 bases and J gave up 4 bases; unmatched junction bases: 5. The CDR3 sequence is 14 residues long. This CDR3 reads CSVGLAGDRYEQYF. In nucleotides, the CDR3 is TGCAGCGTGGGACTAGCGGGAGACCGGTACGAGCAGTACTTC.

This clonotype was picked up a small number of times. The J gene is TRBJ2-3, the V gene TRBV7-2; TRBD2 matches at 13 bases. The CDR3 contains 17 residues. V was clipped by 5 bases and J by 7 bases; unmatched bases: 12. Germline V CDR1 and CDR2: SGHTA, FQGNSA. DNA of the CDR3: TGTGCCAGCAGCCCTCCGGGACTAGCGGGGCGGGGGAATACGCAGTATTTT. This sequence encodes CASSPPGLAGRGNTQYF.

The chain combines TRBV29-1 with TRBJ2-3, with D uncertain. The V gene's germline CDR1 is SQVTM and CDR2 ANQGSEA. V was shortened by 7 bases and J by 0 bases, with 8 bases between the two germline ends. CDR3 length: 12 residues. CDR3 DNA sequence: TGCAGCGCAAGAAAGAGCACAGATACGCAGTATTTT. As protein: CSARKSTDTQYF.

This clonotype was seen only a few times. This chain links TRBV20-1 with TRBJ2-2; a possible D gene is TRBD2 (6 bases). Trimming cost V 3 bases and J 4 bases, with 15 bases left between them. This CDR3 is built from 15 residues. Germline loops: CDR1 DFQATT, CDR2 SNEGSKA (reference sequence). This chain's CDR3 is CSARAAAAGTGELFF. CDR3 DNA: TGCAGTGCTAGGGCCGCGGCAGCGGGCACCGGGGAGCTGTTTTTT.

The chain has TRBV5-4 and TRBJ2-1; 12 nucleotides agree with TRBD2. The CDR3 loop spans 15 amino acids. J lost 10 bases, V lost 4 bases, and 9 bases had no gene match. The germline gives CDR1 SGHNT, CDR2 YYREEE (reference sequence). DNA for the CDR3: TGTGCCAGCAGCCCGGGACTAGCGGGTATTTGGGAGCAGTTCTTC. Protein sequence: CASSPGLAGIWEQFF.

The table lists this clonotype with a few counts. The chain is built from TRBV7-8 and TRBJ2-3; 15 nucleotides agree with TRBD2. The CDR3 is 17 residues long. V shed 7 bases, J shed 5 bases, and the junction held 10 bases outside the gene matches. The germline CDR1 and CDR2 sequences are SGHVS and FQNEAQ. CDR3 sequence (DNA): TGTGCCAGCACCAAGGGGGGACTAGCGGGAGGTGTAGATACGCAGTATTTT. Translated, it gives CASTKGGLAGGVDTQYF.

The table lists this clonotype with a few counts. The V call is TRBV6-2 or TRBV6-3, the J call TRBJ2-1; TRBD1 matches 11 bases. Trimming removed 2 bases from V and 8 bases from J; junction bases left unmatched: 5. The germline V gene has CDR1 MNHEY and CDR2 SVGEGT. This CDR3 spans 15 amino acids. The CDR3 region has the DNA TGTGCCAGCAGTTACCGGGACAGGGGGGCCTATGAGCAGTTCTTC. It translates to CASSYRDRGAYEQFF.

This clonotype was seen more than once but under ten times. This chain joins TRBV9 and TRBJ2-1, with 7 bases aligning to TRBD1. CDR1 and CDR2 (germline): SGDLS, YYNGEE. V lost 0 bases to trimming and J lost 4 bases; unmatched junction nucleotides: 4. The CDR3 length is 15 residues. The CDR3: CASSVAGTEYNEQFF. The CDR3 region has the DNA TGTGCCAGCAGCGTAGCCGGGACAGAGTACAATGAGCAGTTCTTC.

CDR3 protein: CAIRGVAGQETQYF. The CDR3 nucleotides are TGTGCCATCAGGGGGGTAGCGGGGCAAGAGACCCAGTACTTC. V and J are TRBV10-3 and TRBJ2-5, with 8 positions matching TRBD2. V dropped 6 bases and J dropped 2; count of bases not matched to a gene: 5. CDR3 size: 14 residues. CDR1 and CDR2 (germline): ENHRY, SYGVKD.